This entry describes one TCR beta chain. Noted time point: blood 4 weeks post-SBRT, at nephrectomy. The treatment here: 15 Gy SBRT to primary tumor, nephrectomy 4 weeks later. Nephrectomy followed 15 Gy stereotactic body radiation by 4 weeks. The data stem from a study of radiation and T cells in renal cell carcinoma. Profiling relied on immunoSEQ multiplex PCR, and the TCRdb table lists in-frame clones only, not all of them. The sample consists of approximately 86,000 clones, around 85% of them appearing once. The V and J ends lost 4 bases and 1 base respectively, with 19 bases between them. CDR3 length: 17 residues. Per germline, CDR1 LNHDA and CDR2 SQIVND (reference sequence).

The material was blood, obtained from a patient whose treatment included radiotherapy and nephrectomy. This clonotype was obtained from a man between 50 and 59 years old with renal cell carcinoma. The rearrangement links TRBV19 to TRBJ1-1; D remains unclear. The CDR3 region is CASSRWAVQYQNTEAFF. The CDR3 nucleotides are TGTGCCAGTAGTAGATGGGCAGTACAGTACCAGAACACTGAAGCTTTCTTT.